This T cell receptor beta chain emerged from a study of blood T cell repertoires in COVID-19. At the level of the study: Spain, Italy and the United States supplied samples that represented acute and convalescent COVID-19. From T cells, B-cell-depleted T cells, or PBMCs came the material, which was cDNA or gDNA.

Germline V gives CDR1 SGHRS, CDR2 YFSETQ. The CDR3 length is 13 residues. With 1 base removed from V and 3 bases from J, the gap between germline ends came to 4 bases. The method was immunoSEQ multiplex PCR; TCRdb's version includes in-frame clones alone and lacks a portion of them. This sample has roughly 180,000 clones, with approximately 82% found just once. The sample was PBMCs or T cells enriched from blood (not recorded which). This sequence was found in a man aged 55-75 years who had recovered from COVID-19. The chain is built from TRBV5-1 and TRBJ1-4; D is unclear. For the CDR3, the DNA is TGCGCCAGCAGCTTGCGTCCTAATGAAAAACTGTTTTTT. It codes for CASSLRPNEKLFF.